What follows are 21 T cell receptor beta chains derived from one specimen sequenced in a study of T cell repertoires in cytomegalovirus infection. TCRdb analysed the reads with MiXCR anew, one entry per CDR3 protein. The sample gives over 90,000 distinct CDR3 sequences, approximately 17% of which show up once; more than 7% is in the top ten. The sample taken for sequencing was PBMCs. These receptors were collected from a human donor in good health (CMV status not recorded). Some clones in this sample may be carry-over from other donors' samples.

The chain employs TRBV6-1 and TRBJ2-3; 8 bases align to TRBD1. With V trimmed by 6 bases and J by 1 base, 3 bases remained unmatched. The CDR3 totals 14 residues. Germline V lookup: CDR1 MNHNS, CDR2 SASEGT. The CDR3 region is CASRKTGGTDTQYF. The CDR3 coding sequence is TGTGCCAGCAGGAAGACAGGGGGCACAGATACGCAGTATTTT.

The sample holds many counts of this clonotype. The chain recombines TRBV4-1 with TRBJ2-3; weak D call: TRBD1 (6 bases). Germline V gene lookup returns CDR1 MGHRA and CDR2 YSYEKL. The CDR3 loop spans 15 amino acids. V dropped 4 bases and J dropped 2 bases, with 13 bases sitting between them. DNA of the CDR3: TGCGCCAGCAGCCCGGGACACCAACCCACAGATACGCAGTATTTT. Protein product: CASSPGHQPTDTQYF.

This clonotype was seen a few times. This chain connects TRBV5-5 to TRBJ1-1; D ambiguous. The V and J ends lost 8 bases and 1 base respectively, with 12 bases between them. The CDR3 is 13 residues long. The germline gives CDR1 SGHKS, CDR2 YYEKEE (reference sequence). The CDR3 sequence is CASVGVTNTEAFF. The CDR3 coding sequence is TGTGCCAGTGTGGGCGTAACGAACACTGAAGCTTTCTTT.

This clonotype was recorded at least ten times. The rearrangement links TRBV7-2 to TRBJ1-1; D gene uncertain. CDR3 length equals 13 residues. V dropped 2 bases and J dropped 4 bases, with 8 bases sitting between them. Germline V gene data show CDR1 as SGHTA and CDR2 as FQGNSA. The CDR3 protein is CASSLSRGTEAFF. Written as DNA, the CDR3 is TGTGCCAGCAGCTTATCCCGGGGCACTGAAGCTTTCTTT.

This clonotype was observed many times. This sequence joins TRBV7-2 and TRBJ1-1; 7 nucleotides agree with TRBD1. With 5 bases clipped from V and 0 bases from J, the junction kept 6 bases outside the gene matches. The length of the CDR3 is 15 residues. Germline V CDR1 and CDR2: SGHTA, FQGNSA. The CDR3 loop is CASSRDRRMNTEAFF. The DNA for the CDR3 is TGTGCCAGCAGCAGGGACAGACGCATGAACACTGAAGCTTTCTTT.

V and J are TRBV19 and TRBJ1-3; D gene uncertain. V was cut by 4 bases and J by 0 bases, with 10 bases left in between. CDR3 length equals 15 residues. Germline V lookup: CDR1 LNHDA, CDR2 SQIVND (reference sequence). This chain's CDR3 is CASSTLIGSGNTIYF. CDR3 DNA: TGTGCCAGTAGTACCCTGATCGGCTCTGGAAACACCATATATTTT.

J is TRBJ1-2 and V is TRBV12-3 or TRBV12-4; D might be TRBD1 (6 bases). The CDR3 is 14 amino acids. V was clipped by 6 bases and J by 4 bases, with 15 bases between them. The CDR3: CASSRDRRTYGYTF. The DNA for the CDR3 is TGTGCCAGCAGCCGTGACAGGAGGACCTATGGCTACACCTTC.

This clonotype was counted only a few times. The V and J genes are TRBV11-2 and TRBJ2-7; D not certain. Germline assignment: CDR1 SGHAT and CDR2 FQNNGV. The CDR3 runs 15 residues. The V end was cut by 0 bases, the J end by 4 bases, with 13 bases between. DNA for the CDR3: TGTGCCAGCAGCTTAGAAGGGTCTGTTGGGTACGAGCAGTACTTC. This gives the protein CASSLEGSVGYEQYF.

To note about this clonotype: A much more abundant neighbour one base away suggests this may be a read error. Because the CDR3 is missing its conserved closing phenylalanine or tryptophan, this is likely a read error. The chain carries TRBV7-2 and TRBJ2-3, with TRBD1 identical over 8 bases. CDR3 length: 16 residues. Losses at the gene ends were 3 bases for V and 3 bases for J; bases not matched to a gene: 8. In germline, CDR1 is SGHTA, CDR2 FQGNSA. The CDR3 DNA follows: TGTGCCAGCAGCTTTTCAGGGGGCGCGGGAACAGATACGCAGTATCTT. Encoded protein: CASSFSGGAGTDTQYL.

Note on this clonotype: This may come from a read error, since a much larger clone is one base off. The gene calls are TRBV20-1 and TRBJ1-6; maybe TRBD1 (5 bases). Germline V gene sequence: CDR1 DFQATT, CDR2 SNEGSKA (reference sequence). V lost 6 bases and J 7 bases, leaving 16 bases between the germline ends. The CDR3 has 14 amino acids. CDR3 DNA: TGCAGTGCCCAAATAGGGGATGGAAATTCACCCCTCCACTTT. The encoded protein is CSAQIGDGNSPLHF.

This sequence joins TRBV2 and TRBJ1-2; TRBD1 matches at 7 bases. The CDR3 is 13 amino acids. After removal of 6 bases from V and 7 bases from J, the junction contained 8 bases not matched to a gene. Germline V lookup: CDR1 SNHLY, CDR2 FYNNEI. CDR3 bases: TGTGCCAGCAGCGTAAACAGGGGTGGTGGCTACACCTTC. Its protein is CASSVNRGGGYTF.

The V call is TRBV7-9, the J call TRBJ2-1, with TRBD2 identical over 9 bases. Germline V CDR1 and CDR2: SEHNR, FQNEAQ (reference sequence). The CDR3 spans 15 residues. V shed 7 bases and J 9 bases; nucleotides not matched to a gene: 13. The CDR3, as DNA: TGTGCCAGCAACTCCCCGGGACTAGCAGGTGGTGAGCAGTTCTTC. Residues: CASNSPGLAGGEQFF.

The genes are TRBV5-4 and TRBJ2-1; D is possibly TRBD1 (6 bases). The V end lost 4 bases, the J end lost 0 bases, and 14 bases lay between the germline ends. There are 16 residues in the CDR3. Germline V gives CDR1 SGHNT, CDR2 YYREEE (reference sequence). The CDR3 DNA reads TGTGCCAGCAGCGTCAGACAGGAGTACTCCTACAATGAGCAGTTCTTC. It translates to CASSVRQEYSYNEQFF.

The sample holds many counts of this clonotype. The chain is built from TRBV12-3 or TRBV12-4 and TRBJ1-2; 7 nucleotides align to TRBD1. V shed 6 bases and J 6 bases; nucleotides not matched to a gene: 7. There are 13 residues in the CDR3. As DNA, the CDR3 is TGTGCCAGCAGGCCTGACAGGGCGGATGGCTACACCTTC. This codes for CASRPDRADGYTF.

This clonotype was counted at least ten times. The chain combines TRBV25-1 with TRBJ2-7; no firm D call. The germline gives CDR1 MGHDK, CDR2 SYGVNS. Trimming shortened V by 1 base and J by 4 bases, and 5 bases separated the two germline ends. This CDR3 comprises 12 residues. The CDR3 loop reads CASSESIYEQYF. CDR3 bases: TGTGCCAGCAGTGAATCAATTTACGAGCAGTACTTC.

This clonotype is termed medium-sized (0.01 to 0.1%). The CDR3 region has the DNA TGTGCCAGCAGCTCTCGACTAGCGGGGGATCCCTACGAGCAGTACTTC. It is translated as CASSSRLAGDPYEQYF. The rearrangement links TRBV7-2 to TRBJ2-7; 12 bases match TRBD2. With V trimmed by 4 bases and J by 2 bases, 6 bases remained unmatched. CDR1 and CDR2 (germline): SGHTA, FQGNSA. The CDR3 sequence is 16 residues long. The whole variable domain, filled in from reference TRBV7-2 and TRBJ2-7, reads GAGVSQSPSNKVTEKGKDVELRCDPISGHTALYWYRQSLGQGLEFLIYFQGNSAPDKSGLPSDRFSAERTGGSVSTLTIQRTQQEDSAVYLCASSSRLAGDPYEQYFGPGTRLTVT.

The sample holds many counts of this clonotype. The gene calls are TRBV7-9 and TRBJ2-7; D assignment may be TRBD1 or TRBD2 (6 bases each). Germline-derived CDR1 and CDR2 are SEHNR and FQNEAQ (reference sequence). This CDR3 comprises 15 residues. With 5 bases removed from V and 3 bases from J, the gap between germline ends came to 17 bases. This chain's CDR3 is CASSPTGALGYEQYF. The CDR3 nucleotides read TGTGCCAGCAGCCCTACGGGGGCTCTCGGCTACGAGCAGTACTTC.

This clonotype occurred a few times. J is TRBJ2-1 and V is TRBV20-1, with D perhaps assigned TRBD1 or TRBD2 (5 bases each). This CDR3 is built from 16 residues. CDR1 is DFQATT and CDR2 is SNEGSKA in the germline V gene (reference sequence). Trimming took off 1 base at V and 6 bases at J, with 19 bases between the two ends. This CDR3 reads CSARGEGRGFRNEQFF. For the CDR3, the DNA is TGCAGTGCTAGAGGAGAGGGGAGAGGGTTTCGCAATGAGCAGTTCTTC.

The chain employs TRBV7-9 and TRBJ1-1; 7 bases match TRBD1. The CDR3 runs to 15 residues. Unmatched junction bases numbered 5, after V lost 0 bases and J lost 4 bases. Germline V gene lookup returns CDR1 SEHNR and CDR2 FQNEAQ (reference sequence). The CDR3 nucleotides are TGTGCCAGCAGCTTAGCACAGGGGATCGCCACTGAAGCTTTCTTT. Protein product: CASSLAQGIATEAFF.

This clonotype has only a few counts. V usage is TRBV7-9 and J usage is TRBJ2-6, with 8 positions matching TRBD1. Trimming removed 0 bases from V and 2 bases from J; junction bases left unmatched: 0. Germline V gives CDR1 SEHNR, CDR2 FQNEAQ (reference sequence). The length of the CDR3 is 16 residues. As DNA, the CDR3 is TGTGCCAGCAGCTTAGCGGACAGGGCTGGGGCCAACGTCCTGACTTTC. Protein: CASSLADRAGANVLTF.

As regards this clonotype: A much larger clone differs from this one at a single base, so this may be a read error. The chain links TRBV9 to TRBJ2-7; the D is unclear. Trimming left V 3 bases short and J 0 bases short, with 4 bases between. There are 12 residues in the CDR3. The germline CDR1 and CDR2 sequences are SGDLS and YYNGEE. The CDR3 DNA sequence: TGTGCCAGCAGCGACTGCTCCTACGAGCAGTACTTC. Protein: CASSDCSYEQYF. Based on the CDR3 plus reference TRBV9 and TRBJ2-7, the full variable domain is DSGVTQTPKHLITATGQRVTLRCSPRSGDLSVYWYQQSLDQGLQFLIQYYNGEERAKGNILERFSAQQFPDLHSELNLSSLELGDSALYFCASSDCSYEQYFGPGTRLTVT.